These 2 T cell receptor beta chains were all obtained from the same sample, sequenced in a study of T cell responses to AZD1222 COVID-19 vaccine. Sequenced by immunoSEQ multiplex PCR; TCRdb stores in-frame clones only, minus some. Of tens of thousands of clones listed, about 92% are singletons. The sequencing used peripheral blood, collected on day 0 of AZD1222 vaccination. The receptor source for this set is an adult in good health.

This rearrangement joins TRBV4-3 to TRBJ2-1; tentatively, D is TRBD2 (7 bases). The CDR3 has 15 residues. V lost 0 bases to trimming and J lost 9 bases, with 15 bases between them. Germline V gene lookup returns CDR1 LGHNA and CDR2 YSLEER. In DNA form, the CDR3 reads TGCGCCAGCAGCCAAGATCATATGGGGGGGGCTGAGCAGTTCTTC. Amino acid sequence: CASSQDHMGGAEQFF.

This chain joins TRBV28 and TRBJ1-5; D remains unclear. This CDR3 region has 17 residues. With 5 bases removed from V and 3 bases from J, the gap between germline ends came to 20 bases. Germline CDR1 and CDR2: MDHEN and SYDVKM. CDR3 bases: TGTGCCAGCAGTAAACGGCGGGTCGAGGCCCACAATCAGCCCCAGCATTTT. Translated, it gives CASSKRRVEAHNQPQHF. Variable domain in full (rest from reference TRBV28 and TRBJ1-5): DVKVTQSSRYLVKRTGEKVFLECVQDMDHENMFWYRQDPGLGLRLIYFSYDVKMKEKGDIPEGYSVSREKKERFSLILESASTNQTSMYLCASSKRRVEAHNQPQHFGDGTRLSIL.